Ten or more counts support the clone carrying this T cell receptor (beta chain). As part of library construction, unique molecular identifiers were attached to individual cDNA molecules. TCRdb reprocessed the 5' RACE reads with MiXCR, giving one entry per CDR3 protein. Of 20,000 to 30,000 distinct CDR3 sequences listed, approximately 4.8% are singletons. These data come from a study of early T cells in non-severe SARS-CoV-2 infection. The CDR3 sequence is 13 residues long. Germline CDR1 and CDR2: SGHNT and YENEEA. V was pared by 5 bases and J by 5 bases, with 9 bases between. The sequencing sample was made of whole blood. The TCR originated in an adult who was a healthcare worker with PCR-confirmed SARS-CoV-2 infection or an uninfected control (not recorded which). The V gene is TRBV11-3, the J gene TRBJ2-2; TRBD1 is a possible D gene (5 bases). CDR3 amino acids: CASSLRQTGELFF. The CDR3 nucleotides are TGTGCCAGCAGCCTAAGACAGACCGGGGAGCTGTTTTTT.